This T cell receptor (beta chain) is from a study of T cells in Graves' hyperthyroidism and ophthalmopathy. Findings and limits, study-wide: Median prediction lead before ophthalmopathy onset was 6.5 to 7 months with the model.

The patients, who ranged from 18 to 65 in age, presented with newly diagnosed hyperthyroidism lasting under 2 months. Exclusion criteria comprised uncontrolled infection, other autoimmune disease, pregnancy or lactation. Each diagnosis was grounded in clinical symptoms, serum thyroxine and TRAb, thyroid ultrasound, and orbital computed tomography. This CDR3 has 13 residues. Trimming removed 4 bases at V and 6 bases at J, with 12 bases between. The V gene's germline CDR1 is SGHAT and CDR2 FQNNGV. Comments on this clonotype: Its target is not known.

Amplification targeted TCR beta CDR3 regions from RNA transcripts. In the first-round RT-PCR of the TCR CDR3, the HTBI primer set was used. TCRdb redid the calling of the multiplex PCR reads with MiXCR, one entry per CDR3 protein. This sample has about 290,000 distinct CDR3 sequences, with about an eighth found just once. The V and J genes are TRBV11-2 and TRBJ1-2; tentatively, D is TRBD1 (6 bases). The sample taken for sequencing was blood. The sequence derives from a woman in her thirties or forties with Graves' hyperthyroidism. CDR3 amino acids: CASSSIQGHGYTF. The CDR3 DNA is TGTGCCAGCAGCTCTATACAGGGACATGGCTACACCTTC.